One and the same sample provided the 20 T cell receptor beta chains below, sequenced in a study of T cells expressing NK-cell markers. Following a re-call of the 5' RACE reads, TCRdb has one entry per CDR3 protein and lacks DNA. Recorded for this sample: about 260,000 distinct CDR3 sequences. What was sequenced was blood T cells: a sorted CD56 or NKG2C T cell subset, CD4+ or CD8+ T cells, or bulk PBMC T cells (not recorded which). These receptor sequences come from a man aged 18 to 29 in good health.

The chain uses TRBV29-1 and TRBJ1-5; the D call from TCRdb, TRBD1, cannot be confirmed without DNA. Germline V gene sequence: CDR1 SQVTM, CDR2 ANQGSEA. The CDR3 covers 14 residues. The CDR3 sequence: CSVETGNSNQPQHF.

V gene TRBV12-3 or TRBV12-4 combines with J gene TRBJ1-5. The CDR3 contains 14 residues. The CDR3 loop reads CASTIGPYNQPQHF.

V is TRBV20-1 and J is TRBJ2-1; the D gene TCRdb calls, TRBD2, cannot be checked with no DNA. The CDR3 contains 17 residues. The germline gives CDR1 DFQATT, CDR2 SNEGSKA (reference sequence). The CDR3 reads CSARIPLAGVSYNEQFF.

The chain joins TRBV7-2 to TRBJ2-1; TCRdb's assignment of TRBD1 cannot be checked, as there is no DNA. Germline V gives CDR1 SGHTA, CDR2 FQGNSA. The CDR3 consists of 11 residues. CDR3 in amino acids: CASRGGVSQFF.

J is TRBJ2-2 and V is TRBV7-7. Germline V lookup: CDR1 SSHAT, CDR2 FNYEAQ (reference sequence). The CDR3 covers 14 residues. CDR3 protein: CASSLDQVTGELFF.

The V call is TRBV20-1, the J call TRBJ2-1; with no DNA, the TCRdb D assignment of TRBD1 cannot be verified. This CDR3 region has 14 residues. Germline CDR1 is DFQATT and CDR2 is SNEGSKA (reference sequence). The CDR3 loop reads CSAPSLSSYNEQFF.

The chain's CDR3 is CASSPGTETFF. The chain carries TRBV5-1 and TRBJ1-1; TCRdb proposes TRBD1, but this gene call is untestable without DNA. CDR1 and CDR2 from the germline V gene are SGHRS and YFSETQ. The CDR3 consists of 11 residues.

The CDR3 is CSASGAVANHQPQHF. The V and J genes are TRBV20-1 and TRBJ1-5; with no DNA, the TCRdb D assignment of TRBD1 cannot be verified. The CDR3 length is 15 residues. Germline CDR1 reads DFQATT; CDR2 reads SNEGSKA (reference sequence).

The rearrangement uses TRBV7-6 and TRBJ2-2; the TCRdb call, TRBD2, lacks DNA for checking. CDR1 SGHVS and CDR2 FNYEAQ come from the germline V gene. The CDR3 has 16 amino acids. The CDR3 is CASSLGTSGSRWELFF.

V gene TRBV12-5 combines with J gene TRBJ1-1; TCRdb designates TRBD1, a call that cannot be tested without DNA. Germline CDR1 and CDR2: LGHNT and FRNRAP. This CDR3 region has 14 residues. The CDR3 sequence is CASGMTGGQNEAFF.

The CDR3 region is CSVGLSVNTGELFF. The rearrangement uses TRBV29-1 and TRBJ2-2. Per germline, CDR1 SQVTM and CDR2 ANQGSEA. The length of the CDR3 is 14 residues.

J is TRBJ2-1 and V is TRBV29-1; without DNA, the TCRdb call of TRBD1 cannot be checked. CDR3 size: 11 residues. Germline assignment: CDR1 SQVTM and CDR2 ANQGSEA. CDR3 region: CSVLKQGFRFF.

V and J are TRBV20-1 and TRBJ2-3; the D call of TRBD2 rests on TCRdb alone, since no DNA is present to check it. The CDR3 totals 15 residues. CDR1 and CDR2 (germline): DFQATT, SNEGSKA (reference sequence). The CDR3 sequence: CSASSGGASTDTQYF.

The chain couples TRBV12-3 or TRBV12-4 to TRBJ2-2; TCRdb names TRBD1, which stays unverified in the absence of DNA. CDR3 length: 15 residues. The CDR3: CASSLGQGGPGELFF.

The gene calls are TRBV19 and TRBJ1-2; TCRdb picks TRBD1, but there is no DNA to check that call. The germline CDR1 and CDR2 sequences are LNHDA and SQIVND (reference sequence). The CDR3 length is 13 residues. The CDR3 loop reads CASSDPGQGGYTF.

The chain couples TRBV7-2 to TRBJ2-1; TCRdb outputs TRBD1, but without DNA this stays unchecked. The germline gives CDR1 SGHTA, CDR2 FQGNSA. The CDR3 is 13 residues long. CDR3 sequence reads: CASRQGGFNEQFF.

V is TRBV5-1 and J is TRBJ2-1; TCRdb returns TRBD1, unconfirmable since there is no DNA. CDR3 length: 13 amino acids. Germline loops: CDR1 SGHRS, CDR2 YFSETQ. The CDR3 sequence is CASSQRGDNEQFF.

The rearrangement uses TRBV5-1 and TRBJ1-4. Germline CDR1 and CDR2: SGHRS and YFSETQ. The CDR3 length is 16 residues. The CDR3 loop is CASSLAGRPANEKLFF.

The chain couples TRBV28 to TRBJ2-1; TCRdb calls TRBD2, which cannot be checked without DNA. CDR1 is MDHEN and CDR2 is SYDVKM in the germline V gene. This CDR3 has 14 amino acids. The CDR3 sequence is CASSLGLAGGRGFF.

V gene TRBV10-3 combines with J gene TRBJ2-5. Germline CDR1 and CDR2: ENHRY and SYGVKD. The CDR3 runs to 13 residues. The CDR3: CAISFQRGETQYF.